This T cell receptor (beta chain) comes out of a study of CD8 T cells in Susac syndrome. The junction had 7 bases not matched to a gene; V was cut back by 6 bases and J by 3 bases. The CDR3 totals 17 residues. Germline V gives CDR1 SNHLY, CDR2 FYNNEI. Study observations and caveats: As acknowledged by the study, its TCR sequencing and HLA analysis included a relatively small number of individuals.

Reverse transcription of roughly 0.5 to 1 ug RNA was carried out with random hexamers. A multiplex approach, immunoSEQ multiplex PCR, amplified TCR beta CDR3 across 54 Vbeta and 13 Jbeta. TCRdb reprocessed the immunoSEQ multiplex PCR reads with MiXCR, giving one entry per CDR3 protein. The table shows just under 150,000 distinct CDR3 sequences, with roughly 94% occurring only once. As concerns this clonotype: Its antigen is undetermined.

TEMRA cells were FACS-enriched, unlike CD8+ and CD4+ T cells, which were negatively isolated. The receptor was derived from a human donor in good health. Sequencing was done on a sample of CD4+ T cells from PBMCs. This chain uses TRBV2 with TRBJ2-6, with 11 positions matching TRBD1. The CDR3 here is CASRRGQGAGGANVLTF. In DNA, the CDR3 is TGTGCCAGCAGACGAGGACAGGGGGCTGGTGGGGCCAACGTCCTGACTTTC.